The entry that follows covers one T cell receptor beta chain sequence. Its antigen remains unknown. These data are taken from a study of T cell repertoires in cytomegalovirus infection. Trimming removed 0 bases from V and 5 bases from J; junction bases left unmatched: 5. This CDR3 comprises 16 residues. Germline CDR1 and CDR2: LNHNV and YYDKDF (reference sequence). TCRdb redid the calling of the reads with MiXCR, one entry per CDR3 protein. The table has about 70,000 distinct CDR3 sequences, approximately 20% seen once; the top ten hold 55% to 75%. This chain joins TRBV15 and TRBJ2-1; 9 bases match TRBD2. The sample was CD8+ T cells from cultured PBMCs, taken from culture after CMV antigen stimulation. The TCR originated in a human donor in good health (CMV status not recorded). Some clones in this sample may be carry-over from other donors' samples. In DNA, the CDR3 is TGTGCCACCAGCAGAGACGGAGGGACTAGCAACAATGAGCAGTTCTTC. Residues: CATSRDGGTSNNEQFF.